Detailed here is one TCR beta chain. Thawed, overnight-rested PBMC were stained with GMM-loaded CD1B tetramer, viability dye and anti-CD3, then sorted. CD1B tetramers were loaded with Rhodococcus equi-derived C32 glucose monomycolate. The data originate from a study of T cells in tuberculosis. This table comes from immunoSEQ multiplex PCR, and its TCRdb copy is limited to in-frame clones, with some not included. The data hold tens of thousands of clones, with approximately 91% observed a single time. General study results and limits: The stringent gate may have excluded weak CD1B-GMM tetramer binders.

Sequencing was done on a sample of CD1b-GMM tetramer-negative cells sorted from PBMCs. The TCR sequence derives from an adult woman with latent tuberculosis.

CDR3: CASSWGGPGELFF. CDR3 nucleotide sequence: TGTGCCAGCAGCTGGGGGGGTCCCGGGGAGCTGTTTTTT. This chain uses TRBV28 with TRBJ2-2; 7 bases fit TRBD2. The CDR3 contains 13 residues. V trimming: 6 bases; J trimming: 6 bases; junction bases outside the gene matches: 4. Per the germline V gene, CDR1 is MDHEN and CDR2 is SYDVKM.